This TCR beta chain was documented in a study of T cells in Graves' hyperthyroidism and ophthalmopathy. Whole-study results and caveats: Through a model of 13 V-J features, ophthalmopathy was separated from stable hyperthyroidism.

As for this clonotype: As yet, its antigen is unknown.

What was amplified from RNA transcripts were TCR beta CDR3 regions. Primed by the HTBI set, a first-round RT-PCR was run on the TCR CDR3. MiXCR, applied by TCRdb to the multiplex PCR reads, yields one record per CDR3 protein. The profile shows approximately 530,000 distinct CDR3 sequences, about 20% of them singletons. This TCR was sampled from a man in his forties with Graves' ophthalmopathy. Sequenced material: blood.

The CDR3 spells CASSNSGGANEQYF. In DNA form, the CDR3 reads TGTGCCAGCAGTAATAGCGGGGGGGCCAACGAGCAGTACTTC. The V call is TRBV6-1, the J call TRBJ2-7; 11 bases are shared with TRBD2. This CDR3 is 14 amino acids long. With V trimmed by 5 bases and J by 5 bases, 5 bases remained unmatched. CDR1 and CDR2 from the germline V gene are MNHNS and SASEGT.